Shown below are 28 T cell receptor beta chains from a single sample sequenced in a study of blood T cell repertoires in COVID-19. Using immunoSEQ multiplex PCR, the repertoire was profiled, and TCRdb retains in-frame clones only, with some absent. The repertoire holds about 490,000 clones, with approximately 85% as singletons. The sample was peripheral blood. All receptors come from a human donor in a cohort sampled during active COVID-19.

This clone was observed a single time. The CDR3 spells CASSPSPSGASSGNTIYF. The CDR3 coding sequence is TGCGCCAGCAGCCCTAGTCCGTCAGGGGCCTCTTCTGGAAACACCATATATTTT. The V call is TRBV5-1, the J call TRBJ1-3; tentative D call: TRBD1 (6 bases). Trimming removed 4 bases at V and 1 base at J, with 21 bases between. CDR1 and CDR2 from the germline V gene are SGHRS and YFSETQ. The CDR3 is made up of 18 amino acids.

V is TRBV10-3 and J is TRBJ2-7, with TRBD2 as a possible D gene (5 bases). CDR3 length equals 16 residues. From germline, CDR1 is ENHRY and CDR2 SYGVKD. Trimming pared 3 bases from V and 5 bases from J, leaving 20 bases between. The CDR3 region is CAISDTRTSLGDEQYF. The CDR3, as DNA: TGTGCCATCAGTGACACTAGGACTTCCCTAGGCGACGAGCAGTACTTC.

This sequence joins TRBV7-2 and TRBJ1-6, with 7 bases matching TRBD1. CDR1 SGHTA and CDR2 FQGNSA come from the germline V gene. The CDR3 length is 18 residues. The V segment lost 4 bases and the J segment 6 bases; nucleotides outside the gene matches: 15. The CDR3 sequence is CASSSQRGLLQINSPLHF. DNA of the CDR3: TGTGCCAGCAGCTCTCAAAGGGGGCTTTTACAAATTAATTCACCCCTCCACTTT.

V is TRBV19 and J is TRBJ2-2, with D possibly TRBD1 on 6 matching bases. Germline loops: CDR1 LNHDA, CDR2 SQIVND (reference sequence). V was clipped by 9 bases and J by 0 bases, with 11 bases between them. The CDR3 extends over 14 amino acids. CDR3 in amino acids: CASRQETNTGELFF. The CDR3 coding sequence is TGTGCCAGCCGACAGGAGACGAACACCGGGGAGCTGTTTTTT.

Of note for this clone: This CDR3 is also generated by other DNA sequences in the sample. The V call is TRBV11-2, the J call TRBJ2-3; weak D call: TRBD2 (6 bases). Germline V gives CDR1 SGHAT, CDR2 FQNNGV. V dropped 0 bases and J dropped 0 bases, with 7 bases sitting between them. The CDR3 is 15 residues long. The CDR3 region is CASSLDGTSTDTQYF. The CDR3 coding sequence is TGTGCCAGCAGCTTAGACGGGACTAGCACAGATACGCAGTATTTT.

The CDR3 region has the DNA TGTGCCAGTAGTATAGATTGGACTGCTCCCTACGAGCAGTACTTC. Its protein product is CASSIDWTAPYEQYF. The chain uses TRBV19 and TRBJ2-7, with D perhaps matching TRBD2 (5 bases). This CDR3 is 15 amino acids long. V was cut by 0 bases and J by 2 bases, with 11 bases left in between. Germline lookup yields CDR1 LNHDA and CDR2 SQIVND (reference sequence).

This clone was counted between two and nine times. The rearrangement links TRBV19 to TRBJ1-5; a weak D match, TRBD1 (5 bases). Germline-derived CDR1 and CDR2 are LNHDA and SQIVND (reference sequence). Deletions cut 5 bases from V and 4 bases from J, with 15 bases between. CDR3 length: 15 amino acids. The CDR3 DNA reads TGTGCCAGTAGTTACGACAGCCGGGCTAATCAGCCCCAGCATTTT. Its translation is CASSYDSRANQPQHF.

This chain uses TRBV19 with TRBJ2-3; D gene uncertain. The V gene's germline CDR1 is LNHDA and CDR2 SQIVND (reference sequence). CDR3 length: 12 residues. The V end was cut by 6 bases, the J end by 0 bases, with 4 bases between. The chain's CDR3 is CASSKSTDTQYF. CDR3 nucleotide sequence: TGTGCCAGTAGCAAAAGCACAGATACGCAGTATTTT.

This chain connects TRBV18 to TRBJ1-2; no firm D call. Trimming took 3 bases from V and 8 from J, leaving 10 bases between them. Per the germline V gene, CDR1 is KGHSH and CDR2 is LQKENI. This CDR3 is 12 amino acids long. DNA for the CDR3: TGTGCCAGCTCACCGTACGAGGGAGGCTACACCTTC. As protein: CASSPYEGGYTF.

The CDR3 DNA follows: TGCAGCGTTGAATTGGCTAGCGGTCGAGGCAGCGGGGAGCTGTTTTTT. Translated, it gives CSVELASGRGSGELFF. The genes are TRBV29-1 and TRBJ2-2, with 7 bases fitting TRBD2. Germline CDR1 and CDR2: SQVTM and ANQGSEA. Germline trimming cut 2 bases from V and 7 bases from J; bases unmatched to any gene: 13. CDR3 size: 16 residues.

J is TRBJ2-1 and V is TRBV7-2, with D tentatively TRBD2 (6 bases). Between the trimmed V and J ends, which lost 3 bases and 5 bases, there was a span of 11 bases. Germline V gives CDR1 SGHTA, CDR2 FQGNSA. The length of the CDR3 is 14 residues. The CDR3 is CASSLGTGHNEQFF. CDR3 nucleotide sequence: TGTGCCAGCAGCTTGGGGACTGGGCACAATGAGCAGTTCTTC.

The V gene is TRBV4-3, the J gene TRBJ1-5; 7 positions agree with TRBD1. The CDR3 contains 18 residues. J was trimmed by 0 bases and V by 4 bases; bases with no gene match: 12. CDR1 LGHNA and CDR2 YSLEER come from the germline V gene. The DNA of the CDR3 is TGCGCCAGCAGCCTCATGACAGGGATTGTCTATAGCAATCAGCCCCAGCATTTT. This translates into CASSLMTGIVYSNQPQHF.

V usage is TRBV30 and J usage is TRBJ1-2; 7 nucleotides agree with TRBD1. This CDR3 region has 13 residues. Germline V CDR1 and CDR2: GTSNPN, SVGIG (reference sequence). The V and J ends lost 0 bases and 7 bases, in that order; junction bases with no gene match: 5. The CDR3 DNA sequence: TGTGCCTGGAGTGTACACGGGACAGCTGGCTACACCTTC. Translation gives CAWSVHGTAGYTF.

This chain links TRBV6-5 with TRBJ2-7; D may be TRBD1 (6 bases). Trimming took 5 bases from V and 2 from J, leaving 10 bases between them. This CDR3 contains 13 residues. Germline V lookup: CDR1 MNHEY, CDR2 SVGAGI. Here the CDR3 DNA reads TGTGCCAGCAGTCCAGGGGTGCCCTACGAGCAGTACTTC. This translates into CASSPGVPYEQYF.

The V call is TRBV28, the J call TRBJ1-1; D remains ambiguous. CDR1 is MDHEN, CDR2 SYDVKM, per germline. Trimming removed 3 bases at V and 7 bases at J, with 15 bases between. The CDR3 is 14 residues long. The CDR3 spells CASSLSRDGVEAFF. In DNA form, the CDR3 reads TGTGCCAGCAGTTTGTCACGGGATGGTGTTGAAGCTTTCTTT. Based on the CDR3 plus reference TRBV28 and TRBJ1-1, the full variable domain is DVKVTQSSRYLVKRTGEKVFLECVQDMDHENMFWYRQDPGLGLRLIYFSYDVKMKEKGDIPEGYSVSREKKERFSLILESASTNQTSMYLCASSLSRDGVEAFFGQGTRLTVV.

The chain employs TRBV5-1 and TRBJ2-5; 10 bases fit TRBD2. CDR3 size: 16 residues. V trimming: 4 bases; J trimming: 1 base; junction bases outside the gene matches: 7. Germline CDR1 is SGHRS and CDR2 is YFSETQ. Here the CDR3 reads CASSLSSGGFQETQYF. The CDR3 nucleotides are TGCGCCAGCAGCCTGTCTAGCGGGGGATTCCAAGAGACCCAGTACTTC.

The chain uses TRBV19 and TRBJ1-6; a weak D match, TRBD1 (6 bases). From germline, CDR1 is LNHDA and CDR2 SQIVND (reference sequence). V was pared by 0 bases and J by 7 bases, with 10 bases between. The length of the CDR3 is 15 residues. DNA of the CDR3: TGTGCCAGTAGTATAGAAGGGACACGGAATTCACCCCTCCACTTT. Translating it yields CASSIEGTRNSPLHF.

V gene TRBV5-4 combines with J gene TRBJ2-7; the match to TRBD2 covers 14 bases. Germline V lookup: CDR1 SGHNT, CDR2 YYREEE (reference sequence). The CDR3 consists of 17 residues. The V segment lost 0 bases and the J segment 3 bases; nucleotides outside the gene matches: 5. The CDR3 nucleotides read TGTGCCAGCAGCTTGGGGGGCGGACTAGCGGGAGGCTACGAGCAGTACTTC. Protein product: CASSLGGGLAGGYEQYF. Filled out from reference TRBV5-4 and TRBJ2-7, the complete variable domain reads ETGVTQSPTHLIKTRGQQVTLRCSSQSGHNTVSWYQQALGQGPQFIFQYYREEENGRGNFPPRFSGLQFPNYSSELNVNALELDDSALYLCASSLGGGLAGGYEQYFGPGTRLTVT.

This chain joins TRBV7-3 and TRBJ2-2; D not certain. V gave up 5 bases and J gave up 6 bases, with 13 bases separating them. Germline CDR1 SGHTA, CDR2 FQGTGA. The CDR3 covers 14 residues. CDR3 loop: CASSASHPAGELFF. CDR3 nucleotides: TGTGCCAGCAGCGCCTCACATCCCGCCGGGGAGCTGTTTTTT.

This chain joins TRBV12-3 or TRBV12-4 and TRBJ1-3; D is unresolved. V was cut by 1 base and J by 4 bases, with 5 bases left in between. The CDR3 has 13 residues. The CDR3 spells CASSLGQGNTIYF. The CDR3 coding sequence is TGTGCCAGCAGTTTAGGCCAGGGAAACACCATATATTTT.

The CDR3 sequence: CASSPGGQGSSTDTQYF. Here the CDR3 DNA reads TGTGCCAGCAGCCCAGGGGGACAGGGAAGTAGCACAGATACGCAGTATTTT. This sequence joins TRBV11-2 and TRBJ2-3, with 9 bases that match TRBD1. The J segment lost 0 bases and the V segment lost 5 bases, leaving 9 bases of the junction unmatched. The V gene's germline CDR1 is SGHAT and CDR2 FQNNGV. The CDR3 runs to 17 residues.

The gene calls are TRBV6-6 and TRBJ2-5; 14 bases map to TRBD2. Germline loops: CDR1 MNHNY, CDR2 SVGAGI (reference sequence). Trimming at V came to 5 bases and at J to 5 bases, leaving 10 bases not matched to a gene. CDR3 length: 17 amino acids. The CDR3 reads CASSPGLAGGVGETQYF. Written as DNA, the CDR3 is TGTGCCAGCAGTCCAGGACTAGCGGGAGGTGTAGGGGAGACCCAGTACTTC.

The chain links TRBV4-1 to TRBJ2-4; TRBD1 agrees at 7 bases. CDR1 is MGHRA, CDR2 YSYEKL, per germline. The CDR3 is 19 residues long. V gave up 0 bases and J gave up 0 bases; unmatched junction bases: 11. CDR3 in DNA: TGCGCCAGCAGCCAAGATCCCCAGGGGGATAGACTAGCCAAAAACATTCAGTACTTC. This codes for CASSQDPQGDRLAKNIQYF.

The DNA for the CDR3 is TGTGCCAGCTCACTGGACAGGGAAGGTTATCAGCCCCAGCATTTT. Residues: CASSLDREGYQPQHF. This chain connects TRBV18 to TRBJ1-5; 8 positions match TRBD1. This CDR3 is built from 15 residues. V gave up 4 bases and J gave up 5 bases; unmatched junction bases: 7. The V gene's germline CDR1 is KGHSH and CDR2 LQKENI.

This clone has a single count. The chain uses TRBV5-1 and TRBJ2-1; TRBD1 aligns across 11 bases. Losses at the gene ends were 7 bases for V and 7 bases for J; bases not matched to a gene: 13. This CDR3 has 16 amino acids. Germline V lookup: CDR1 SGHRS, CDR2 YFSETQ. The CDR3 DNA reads TGCGCCAGCGCCATCCATGGACAGGGGGCTATGAATGAGCAGTTCTTC. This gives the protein CASAIHGQGAMNEQFF.

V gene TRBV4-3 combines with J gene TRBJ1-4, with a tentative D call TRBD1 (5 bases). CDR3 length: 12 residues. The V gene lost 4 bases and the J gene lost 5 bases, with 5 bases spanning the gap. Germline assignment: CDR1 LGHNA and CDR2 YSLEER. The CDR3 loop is CASSRQNEKLFF. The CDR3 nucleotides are TGCGCCAGCAGCCGACAGAATGAAAAACTGTTTTTT.

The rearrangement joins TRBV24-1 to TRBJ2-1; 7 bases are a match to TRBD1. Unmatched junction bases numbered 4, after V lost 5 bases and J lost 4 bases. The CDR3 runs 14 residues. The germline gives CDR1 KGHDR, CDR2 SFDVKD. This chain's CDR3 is CATSGGQPYNEQFF. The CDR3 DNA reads TGTGCCACCAGTGGGGGACAGCCTTACAATGAGCAGTTCTTC.

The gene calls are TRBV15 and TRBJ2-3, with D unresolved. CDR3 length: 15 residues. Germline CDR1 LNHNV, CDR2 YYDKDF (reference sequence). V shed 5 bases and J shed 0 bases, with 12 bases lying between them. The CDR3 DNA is TGTGCCACCAGCCTCCTGAGCTCTAGCACAGATACGCAGTATTTT. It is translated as CATSLLSSSTDTQYF.